This passage covers 2 T cell receptor beta chains from one sample sequenced in a study of blood T cell repertoires in COVID-19. Repertoires were generated with immunoSEQ multiplex PCR, while TCRdb's copy carries only in-frame clones and drops some. The repertoire consists of around 58,000 clones, with around four fifths occurring once and the leading ten covering about 5.8%. Specimen: peripheral blood. Every receptor here comes from a human donor in a cohort sampled during active COVID-19.

About this clone itself: Other nucleotide sequences in the sample specify the same CDR3. V usage is TRBV5-1 and J usage is TRBJ1-6; D possibly corresponds to TRBD1 (6 bases). The CDR3 has 14 residues. The germline V gene has CDR1 SGHRS and CDR2 YFSETQ. Trimming removed 0 bases from V and 7 bases from J, with 8 bases in between. CDR3 loop: CASSLGQGNSPLHF. CDR3 nucleotide sequence: TGCGCCAGCAGCTTGGGGCAGGGGAATTCACCCCTCCACTTT.

The gene calls are TRBV11-2 and TRBJ2-1; a possible D gene is TRBD1 (6 bases). The CDR3 sequence is 16 residues long. Germline lookup yields CDR1 SGHAT and CDR2 FQNNGV. With 5 bases removed from V and 12 bases from J, the gap between germline ends came to 26 bases. The CDR3 nucleotides are TGTGCCAGCAGCCCCATTGGGGGCAGGGGAAGGCGTGCGCAGTTCTTC. Protein sequence: CASSPIGGRGRRAQFF.